This T cell receptor beta chain stems from a study of radiotherapy plus CTLA-4 blockade in lung cancer. For the study at large: Objective response was observed in around a sixth of patients, and disease control in roughly 33%. General study points: TCR clones originating in tumors grew in number in blood after radiotherapy plus ipilimumab.

TCRdb's table, derived via immunoSEQ multiplex PCR, lists solely in-frame clones and lacks some. This table has roughly 58,000 clones, about 80% appearing once. Ipilimumab CTLA-4 blockade and focal radiation were given to patients with chemo-refractory metastatic non-small-cell lung cancer. The CDR3 is 15 amino acids. The junction had 7 bases not matched to a gene; V was cut back by 0 bases and J by 5 bases. Germline V gene lookup returns CDR1 SGHKS and CDR2 YYEKEE (reference sequence). Concerning this clone itself: Its antigen is not identified.

This sequence joins TRBV5-5 and TRBJ2-5, with 7 bases that match TRBD1. This clonotype was sampled from a human donor with non-small cell lung cancer whose response to radiotherapy plus ipilimumab could not be evaluated. Sample: peripheral blood, taken from a patient treated with radiotherapy plus ipilimumab. The CDR3 protein is CASSLGYRGGETQYF. The CDR3 region has the DNA TGTGCCAGCAGCTTGGGTTACAGAGGGGGCGAGACCCAGTACTTC. The whole variable domain, remainder taken from reference TRBV5-5 and TRBJ2-5, is DAGVTQSPTHLIKTRGQQVTLRCSPISGHKSVSWYQQVLGQGPQFIFQYYEKEERGRGNFPDRFSARQFPNYSSELNVNALLLGDSALYLCASSLGYRGGETQYFGPGTRLLVL.